These 27 T cell receptor beta chains came from one sample sequenced in a study of T cells in Graves' hyperthyroidism and ophthalmopathy. RNA transcripts provided the source from which TCR beta CDR3 regions were amplified. The primer set for the first-round RT-PCR of the TCR CDR3 was HTBI. One entry per CDR3 protein, called by TCRdb with MiXCR from the multiplex PCR reads. Of 380,000 or so distinct CDR3 sequences listed, about 13% are singletons. Sequencing input: blood. Receptors originate from a young man with Graves' hyperthyroidism that later progressed to Graves' ophthalmopathy.

This clonotype was recorded many times. V is TRBV6-1 and J is TRBJ2-4; D not resolved. The V gene's germline CDR1 is MNHNS and CDR2 SASEGT. The CDR3 is made up of 13 amino acids. Trimming removed 6 bases from V and 6 bases from J, with 12 bases in between. CDR3: CASRLDVANIQYF. The CDR3 DNA follows: TGTGCCAGCAGGTTGGACGTAGCAAACATTCAGTACTTC.

V usage is TRBV6-1 and J usage is TRBJ1-2; maybe TRBD1 (5 bases). CDR3 length: 15 residues. The ends were cut back, 6 bases at V and 4 bases at J, with 18 bases in the middle. Germline assignment: CDR1 MNHNS and CDR2 SASEGT. In DNA form, the CDR3 reads TGTGCCAGCAGCCAACAGGAGTTCCTCGGCTATGGCTACACCTTC. This sequence encodes CASSQQEFLGYGYTF.

The chain carries TRBV9 and TRBJ1-6; tentatively, D is TRBD1 (6 bases). Trimming cost V 6 bases and J 2 bases, with 12 bases left between them. The germline V gene has CDR1 SGDLS and CDR2 YYNGEE. The CDR3 totals 15 residues. The CDR3 spells CASTPGDTYNSPLHF. In DNA, the CDR3 is TGTGCCAGCACCCCAGGGGACACCTATAATTCACCCCTCCACTTT.

This clonotype showed up just a few times. CDR3 protein: CSAPRPGGANTEAFF. CDR3 nucleotides: TGCAGTGCCCCTCGCCCCGGGGGGGCGAACACTGAAGCTTTCTTT. The V gene is TRBV20-1, the J gene TRBJ1-1, with a weak D call TRBD1 (6 bases). This CDR3 region has 15 residues. The V gene lost 6 bases and the J gene lost 1 base, with 18 bases spanning the gap. CDR1 and CDR2 (germline): DFQATT, SNEGSKA (reference sequence).

Turning to this clonotype: A much larger clone differs by one base, so this may be a read error. The chain couples TRBV25-1 to TRBJ2-5; a weak D match, TRBD2 (6 bases). Germline assignment: CDR1 MGHDK and CDR2 SYGVNS. V lost 5 bases, J lost 0 bases, and 13 bases lay in between. The CDR3 runs 15 residues. CDR3 in DNA: TGTGCCAGCAGTTTAAGCGGGCGGCACCAAGAGACCCAGTACTTC. Protein sequence: CASSLSGRHQETQYF.

The rearrangement joins TRBV6-6 to TRBJ2-3; D is unresolved. V dropped 0 bases and J dropped 2 bases, with 9 bases sitting between them. This CDR3 spans 15 amino acids. Germline CDR1 is MNHNY and CDR2 is SVGAGI (reference sequence). Here the CDR3 DNA reads TGTGCCAGCAGTTACTCGGGCAGATACACAGATACGCAGTATTTT. It yields the protein CASSYSGRYTDTQYF.

At least ten counts were recorded for this clonotype. This chain links TRBV4-1 with TRBJ2-1; a weak D match, TRBD2 (5 bases). The CDR3 is 16 residues long. Trimming took off 3 bases at V and 5 bases at J, with 17 bases between the two ends. Per germline, CDR1 MGHRA and CDR2 YSYEKL. The CDR3 spells CASSHPGRDRDNEQFF. CDR3 bases: TGCGCCAGCAGCCACCCGGGAAGGGATCGGGACAATGAGCAGTTCTTC.

This clonotype was observed a handful of times. J is TRBJ2-6 and V is TRBV7-9, with D possibly being TRBD1 or TRBD2 (6 bases each). The CDR3 spans 17 residues. The V gene's germline CDR1 is SEHNR and CDR2 FQNEAQ (reference sequence). Trimming left V 8 bases short and J 0 bases short, with 17 bases between. The CDR3 reads CASRGGRLNSGANVLTF. The CDR3 bases are TGTGCCAGCCGAGGGGGGCGGCTTAACTCTGGGGCCAACGTCCTGACTTTC.

This clonotype was recorded a few times. CDR3 sequence: CASVMEGEQFF. CDR3 sequence (DNA): TGTGCCAGCGTAATGGAGGGGGAGCAGTTCTTC. The V and J genes are TRBV6-5 and TRBJ2-1, with D possibly being TRBD2 (6 bases). CDR3 length equals 11 residues. Trimming removed 8 bases at V and 10 bases at J, with 12 bases between. Germline V lookup: CDR1 MNHEY, CDR2 SVGAGI.

This clonotype was picked up many times. The V gene is TRBV5-1, the J gene TRBJ1-5; 10 bases fit TRBD1. CDR3 size: 14 residues. CDR1 and CDR2 from the germline V gene are SGHRS and YFSETQ. Trimming cost V 4 bases and J 6 bases; bases outside gene matches: 4. The CDR3 DNA sequence: TGCGCCAGCAGCGAGCGGACAGGGGGTCAGCCCCAGCATTTT. Its translation: CASSERTGGQPQHF.

The chain recombines TRBV5-1 with TRBJ2-3; the match to TRBD1 covers 10 bases. Germline V gene data show CDR1 as SGHRS and CDR2 as YFSETQ. This CDR3 has 16 amino acids. Trimming at V came to 3 bases and at J to 5 bases, leaving 9 bases not matched to a gene. The CDR3 is CASSSGSRTGGDTQYF. CDR3 coding DNA: TGCGCCAGCAGCTCCGGATCCAGGACAGGGGGAGATACGCAGTATTTT. Using reference TRBV5-1 and TRBJ2-3 for the parts outside the CDR3, the full variable domain is KAGVTQTPRYLIKTRGQQVTLSCSPISGHRSVSWYQQTPGQGLQFLFEYFSETQRNKGNFPGRFSGRQFSNSRSEMNVSTLELGDSALYLCASSSGSRTGGDTQYFGPGTRLTVL.

This clonotype was detected only a few times. Just one base apart from a much larger clone, this may be a read error. This rearrangement joins TRBV2 to TRBJ2-3; 9 nucleotides line up with TRBD2. Germline values: CDR1 SNHLY, CDR2 FYNNEI. The CDR3 sequence is 16 residues long. DNA for the CDR3: TGTGTCAGCAGTGGGGTCCGACTAGCGGGCACAGATACGCAGTATTTT. This translates into CVSSGVRLAGTDTQYF.

This clonotype was picked up many times. The V gene is TRBV30, the J gene TRBJ1-1; TRBD1 might be the D (6 bases). Germline V gene lookup returns CDR1 GTSNPN and CDR2 SVGIG (reference sequence). The CDR3 is 11 residues long. The CDR3 sequence: CAQQGLTEAFF. For the CDR3, the DNA is TGTGCTCAACAGGGTTTGACTGAAGCTTTCTTT.

The sample holds a few counts of this clonotype. J is TRBJ2-7 and V is TRBV2; 9 bases align to TRBD2. J was trimmed by 2 bases and V by 4 bases; bases with no gene match: 12. Germline V gene sequence: CDR1 SNHLY, CDR2 FYNNEI. CDR3 size: 17 residues. This CDR3 is CASSVGQERGDTYEQYF. Written as DNA, the CDR3 is TGTGCCAGCAGTGTAGGTCAGGAGCGGGGGGATACCTACGAGCAGTACTTC.

The rearrangement joins TRBV15 to TRBJ2-7; D unclear. The germline gives CDR1 LNHNV, CDR2 YYDKDF (reference sequence). The CDR3 covers 13 residues. The V gene lost 5 bases and the J gene lost 6 bases, with 14 bases spanning the gap. The CDR3 sequence is CATSRSLLSEQYF. The CDR3, as DNA: TGTGCCACCAGCCGCTCTTTACTCTCCGAGCAGTACTTC.

The table lists this clonotype with a few counts. J is TRBJ2-1 and V is TRBV19; no clear D. The CDR3 totals 12 residues. Deletions cut 5 bases from V and 4 bases from J, with 6 bases between. Germline assignment: CDR1 LNHDA and CDR2 SQIVND (reference sequence). The CDR3 region has the DNA TGTGCCAGTAGTCCGACTTACAATGAGCAGTTCTTC. Protein product: CASSPTYNEQFF.

The J gene is TRBJ1-6, the V gene TRBV10-3, with TRBD1 matching over 7 bases. This CDR3 has 15 residues. Germline-derived CDR1 and CDR2 are ENHRY and SYGVKD. V shed 2 bases and J 7 bases; nucleotides not matched to a gene: 5. The CDR3 region has the DNA TGTGCCATCAGTGAGCCGGGACAGCTAAATTCACCCCTCCACTTT. Translation: CAISEPGQLNSPLHF.

This clonotype came up a few times. The chain is built from TRBV7-9 and TRBJ2-5; D remains ambiguous. The CDR3 is made up of 14 amino acids. The V end lost 0 bases, the J end lost 8 bases, and 13 bases lay between the germline ends. The germline gives CDR1 SEHNR, CDR2 FQNEAQ (reference sequence). CDR3 bases: TGTGCCAGCAGCTTAGCGTCGAGTCTCCGAACCCAGTACTTC. Protein: CASSLASSLRTQYF.

This clonotype has at least ten counts. This sequence joins TRBV18 and TRBJ2-7; 8 bases are shared with TRBD1. V trimming: 3 bases; J trimming: 2 bases; junction bases outside the gene matches: 3. Germline values: CDR1 KGHSH, CDR2 LQKENI. The CDR3 sequence is 14 residues long. DNA of the CDR3: TGTGCCAGCTCACCGGACAGGGTCGCCTACGAGCAGTACTTC. Protein: CASSPDRVAYEQYF.

For this clonotype: Germline and junction disagree at one end, which may indicate a read error. The genes are TRBV30 and TRBJ2-7; TRBD1 matches 10 bases. From germline, CDR1 is GTSNPN and CDR2 SVGIG (reference sequence). This CDR3 has 15 residues. CDR3 nucleotides: TGTGCCTGGATTCTACGGGACAGGGGATCCTACGAGCAGTACTTT. This codes for CAWILRDRGSYEQYF.

At least ten counts were recorded for this clonotype. The V call is TRBV6-1, the J call TRBJ2-7; D not resolved. CDR3 length: 14 amino acids. The germline V gene encodes CDR1 MNHNS and CDR2 SASEGT. V lost 3 bases and J lost 1, with 10 bases in between. The CDR3: CASSEASRSYEQYF. DNA of the CDR3: TGTGCCAGCAGTGAGGCTAGTAGGTCCTACGAGCAGTACTTC.

This clonotype was detected ten times or more. J is TRBJ2-3 and V is TRBV12-3 or TRBV12-4, with 8 nucleotides matching TRBD2. Trimming took 8 bases from V and 1 from J; bases not matched to a gene: 5. This CDR3 region has 14 residues. The CDR3 sequence is CASRIAGRTDTQYF. In DNA form, the CDR3 reads TGTGCCAGCCGAATAGCGGGACGCACAGATACGCAGTATTTT.

Concerning this clonotype: A clone one base away is much larger, so this may be a read error. CDR3 in amino acids: CASSAGTGNTGELFF. The CDR3 nucleotides read TGTGCCAGCAGCGCCGGGACAGGGAACACCGGGGAGCTGTTTTTT. The chain joins TRBV9 to TRBJ2-2; 8 positions agree with TRBD1. Germline V gene data show CDR1 as SGDLS and CDR2 as YYNGEE. With V trimmed by 3 bases and J by 1 base, 2 bases remained unmatched. The CDR3 has 15 residues.

About this clonotype: Just one base apart from a much larger clone, this may be a read error. This rearrangement joins TRBV30 to TRBJ1-2; D is unclear. Germline CDR1 and CDR2: GTSNPN and SVGIG (reference sequence). The CDR3 is 11 amino acids. Trimming left V 3 bases short and J 2 bases short, with 4 bases between. The CDR3 DNA follows: TGTGCCTGGAGCAGGAACTATGGCTACACCTTC. This translates into CAWSRNYGYTF.

In this sample, this clonotype turned up many times. V and J are TRBV20-1 and TRBJ1-1; weak D call: TRBD1 (6 bases). There are 13 residues in the CDR3. Trimming shortened V by 3 bases and J by 1 base, and 9 bases separated the two germline ends. Germline V gene data show CDR1 as DFQATT and CDR2 as SNEGSKA (reference sequence). CDR3 region: CSARETGNTEAFF. Here the CDR3 DNA reads TGCAGTGCTAGGGAGACAGGGAACACTGAAGCTTTCTTT.

This clonotype was seen repeatedly, ten times or more. The chain carries TRBV6-1 and TRBJ2-1; D unclear. V lost 1 base to trimming and J lost 9 bases, with 10 bases between them. The CDR3 extends over 13 amino acids. Germline CDR1 is MNHNS and CDR2 is SASEGT. In DNA form, the CDR3 reads TGTGCCAGCAGTGAAGATGGTGACGGTGAGCAGTTCTTC. It specifies CASSEDGDGEQFF.

The chain recombines TRBV6-5 with TRBJ2-3; weak D call: TRBD2 (6 bases). The CDR3 is made up of 15 amino acids. Looked up from germline, CDR1 is MNHEY and CDR2 is SVGAGI. Deletions cut 3 bases from V and 0 bases from J, with 10 bases between. The CDR3 DNA reads as TGTGCCAGCAGTTATTGGGGGGTCAGCACAGATACGCAGTATTTT. It yields the protein CASSYWGVSTDTQYF.